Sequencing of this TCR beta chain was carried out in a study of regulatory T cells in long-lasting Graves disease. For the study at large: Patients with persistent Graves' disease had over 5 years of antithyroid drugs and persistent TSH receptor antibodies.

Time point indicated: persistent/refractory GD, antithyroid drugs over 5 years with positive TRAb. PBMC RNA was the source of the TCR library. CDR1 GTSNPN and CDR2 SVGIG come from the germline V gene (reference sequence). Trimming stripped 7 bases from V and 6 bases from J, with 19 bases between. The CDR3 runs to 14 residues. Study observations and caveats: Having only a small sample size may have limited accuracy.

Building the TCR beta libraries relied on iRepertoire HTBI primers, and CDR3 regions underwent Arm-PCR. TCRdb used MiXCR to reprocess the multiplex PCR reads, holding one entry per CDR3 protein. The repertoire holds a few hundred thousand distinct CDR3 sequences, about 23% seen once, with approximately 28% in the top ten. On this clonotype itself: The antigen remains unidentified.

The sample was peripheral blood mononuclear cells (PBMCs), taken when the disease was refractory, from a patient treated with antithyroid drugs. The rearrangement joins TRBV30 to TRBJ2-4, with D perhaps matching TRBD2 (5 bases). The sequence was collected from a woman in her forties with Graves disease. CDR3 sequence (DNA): TGTGCCTCCGGGTTTTGGCGTGGAGGAAACATTCAGTACTTC. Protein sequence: CASGFWRGGNIQYF.